These T cell receptor beta chains were read from a single sample in a study of T cells in Graves' hyperthyroidism and ophthalmopathy. TCRdb used MiXCR to reprocess the multiplex PCR reads, holding one entry per CDR3 protein. The table records some 500,000 distinct CDR3 sequences, roughly a quarter of them present only once. The sequenced sample was blood. The receptors were sampled from a woman aged 30 to 39 with Graves' ophthalmopathy. Both conserved end residues are part of each CDR3. The order of the fields is J gene, D gene, V gene, clone size, CDR3 DNA, CDR3 protein. D genes are given only for firm matches. Size is stated for part of the rows, as once, few or many counts, or as a class when the clone is expanded.

>TRBJ2-5|NA|TRBV6-2/TRBV6-3|NA
TGTGCCACGGACTACGCCGGAGAGACCCAGTACTTC
CATDYAGETQYF
>TRBJ2-5|NA|TRBV6-5|many
TGTGCCAGCAGTTACTCTTCAATGGACCAAGAGACCCAGTACTTC
CASSYSSMDQETQYF
>TRBJ1-1|NA|TRBV5-1|many
TGCGCCAGCAGCGGCGACCAGACTATGAACACTGAAGCTTTCTTT
CASSGDQTMNTEAFF
>TRBJ1-1|NA|TRBV30|many
TGTGCCTGGAGCATGGAGGTGAACACTGAAGCTTTCTTT
CAWSMEVNTEAFF
>TRBJ1-1|NA|TRBV6-5|many
TGTGCCAGCAGTTATGTTGCGAACACTGAAGCTTTCTTT
CASSYVANTEAFF
>TRBJ1-5|TRBD1|TRBV20-1|many
TGCAGTGCCGAAAGGACAGGGACGGATCAGCCCCAGCATTTT
CSAERTGTDQPQHF
>TRBJ2-7|NA|TRBV27|NA
TGTGCCAGCAGTTCCCCCCTCCGGGGGTACAACGAGCAGTACTTC
CASSSPLRGYNEQYF
>TRBJ2-2|NA|TRBV19|NA
TGTGCCAGCCACCAGGGGAGGGGGGAGCTGTTTTTT
CASHQGRGELFF
>TRBJ2-7|NA|TRBV5-1|many
TGCGCCAGCAGCTTGGAGGGGGGGCGCGACGAGCAGTACTTC
CASSLEGGRDEQYF
>TRBJ1-1|TRBD1|TRBV5-1|NA
TGCGCCAGCAGCACAGGGACAGGGGCGAACACTGAAGCTTTCTTT
CASSTGTGANTEAFF
>TRBJ1-5|NA|TRBV7-2|many
TGTGCCAGCAGCTTAGTATTATCCGGTGATCAGCCCCAGCATTTT
CASSLVLSGDQPQHF
>TRBJ2-2|NA|TRBV14|many
TGTGCCAGCAGCCAAGCGAAGGTCGGTTGGGACACCGGGGAGCTGTTTTTT
CASSQAKVGWDTGELFF
>TRBJ2-6|TRBD1|TRBV30|many
TGTGCCTGTGGGACAGACTCGAACTCTGGGGCCAACGTCCTGACTTTC
CACGTDSNSGANVLTF
>TRBJ1-5|NA|TRBV24-1|many
TGTGCCACCAGTGCGGACAGAGATTATCAGCCCCAGCATTTT
CATSADRDYQPQHF
>TRBJ1-2|NA|TRBV4-3|many
TGCGCCAGCAGCCAAGAATTAAGGGCGGCTAACTATGGCTACACCTTC
CASSQELRAANYGYTF
>TRBJ1-1|NA|TRBV29-1|many
TGCAGCGCCACCCCAGGGGCGGGAACTGAAGCTTTCTTT
CSATPGAGTEAFF
>TRBJ1-5|TRBD1|TRBV12-3/TRBV12-4|few
TGTGCCAGCAGTCCCGGGACAGGGGGCACAAGCAATCAGCCCCAGCATTTT
CASSPGTGGTSNQPQHF
>TRBJ2-7|NA|TRBV28|many
TGTGCCAGCAGTTTCAGATCCGTCCCGAGCTCCTACGAGCAGTACTTC
CASSFRSVPSSYEQYF
>TRBJ1-2|NA|TRBV12-3/TRBV12-4|few
TGTGCCAGCAGCCCTGGTTTTGGTGGCTACACCTTC
CASSPGFGGYTF
>TRBJ1-5|TRBD1|TRBV12-3/TRBV12-4|many
TGTGCCAGCAGGCGACAGGGCAGTCAGCCCCAGCATTTT
CASRRQGSQPQHF
>TRBJ2-7|NA|TRBV7-9|few
TGTGCCAGCAGCAACGGGATCTCCTACGAGCAGTACTTC
CASSNGISYEQYF
>TRBJ1-2|NA|TRBV3-1|many
TGTGCCAGCAGCCAAGATGTGAGGGGGGGCTATGGCTACACCTTC
CASSQDVRGGYGYTF
>TRBJ2-7|TRBD1|TRBV11-2|many
TGTGCCAGCAGCCCTCCCGGAGATTCCGGGACAGAAATCTACGAGCAGTACTTC
CASSPPGDSGTEIYEQYF
>TRBJ1-6|NA|TRBV12-3/TRBV12-4|many
TGTGCCAGCAGTTTCGGGGAGGAGTCACCCCTCCACTTT
CASSFGEESPLHF
>TRBJ2-2|NA|TRBV4-2|NA
TGTGCCAGCAGCCATCCCTCGGGGCGGGAGAACACCGGGGAGCTGTTTTTT
CASSHPSGRENTGELFF
>TRBJ1-1|NA|TRBV11-2|many
TGTGCCAGCAGCAAACAGGAGAACACTGAAGCTTTCTTT
CASSKQENTEAFF
>TRBJ1-1|NA|TRBV19|many
TGTGCCAGTAGCTCCAGGGTGGTATCCACTGAAGCTTTCTTT
CASSSRVVSTEAFF
>TRBJ1-1|TRBD1|TRBV28|NA
TGTGCCAGCAGAGACAGGGGGAGGGACACTGAAGCTTTCTTT
CASRDRGRDTEAFF
>TRBJ1-1|NA|TRBV4-3|NA
TGCGCCAGCAGCCAAGATGGCATTGGGAACACTGAAGCTTTCTTT
CASSQDGIGNTEAFF
>TRBJ2-7|NA|TRBV6-2/TRBV6-3|many
TGTGCCAGCAGCCGGGACAACCTCTCTTTTTCGGTGCAGTACTTC
CASSRDNLSFSVQYF
>TRBJ2-7|NA|TRBV12-3/TRBV12-4|NA
TGTGCCAGCAGTTTAGCTGAGGGCAGACACGAGCAGTACTTC
CASSLAEGRHEQYF
>TRBJ2-7|TRBD1|TRBV6-1|NA
TGTGCCAGCAGTGAAGGACAGGGGAATAACTACGAGCAGTACTTC
CASSEGQGNNYEQYF
>TRBJ2-5|TRBD2|TRBV6-1|few
TGTGCCAGCAGCGCCGGGACTAGCGGACAAGAGACCCAGTACTTC
CASSAGTSGQETQYF
>TRBJ2-7|TRBD1|TRBV12-3/TRBV12-4|few
TGTGCCAGCAGTTTGGGGTCAGGACAGGGTTACGAGCAGTACTTC
CASSLGSGQGYEQYF
>TRBJ1-1|NA|TRBV7-9|many
TGTGCCAGCAGCCTCACCCAGGGGTCCACTGAAGCTTTCTTT
CASSLTQGSTEAFF
>TRBJ2-7|TRBD1|TRBV15|many
TGTGCCACCAGCAGAGGGGGGACAGCTCCCTACGAGCAGTACTTC
CATSRGGTAPYEQYF
>TRBJ1-2|TRBD1|TRBV11-2|many
TGTGCCAGCAGCTCCGGGACAGGGGGCTTCTTTGCTGGCTACACCTTC
CASSSGTGGFFAGYTF
>TRBJ1-5|TRBD1|TRBV20-1|NA
TGCAGTGCTGAAGACAGGGTGGATAATCAGCCCCAGCATTTT
CSAEDRVDNQPQHF